This T cell receptor (beta chain) was retrieved from a study of CD8 T cells in Susac syndrome. CD8+ and CD4+ T cells circulating in blood were sequenced for TCR beta. Multiple sclerosis controls were treatment-naive patients with stable or active relapsing-remitting disease. While CD8+ and CD4+ T cells were isolated negatively, TEMRA cells were enriched by FACS. With random hexamers, about 0.5 to 1 ug RNA was reverse transcribed. It was immunoSEQ multiplex PCR that amplified TCR beta CDR3 across 54 Vbeta and 13 Jbeta. TCRdb redid the calling of the immunoSEQ multiplex PCR reads with MiXCR, one entry per CDR3 protein. Here the sample spans around 220,000 distinct CDR3 sequences, 80% to 95% being singletons. Trimming took off 4 bases at V and 4 bases at J, with 29 bases between the two ends. Germline CDR1 reads SGHNT; CDR2 reads YYREEE (reference sequence). This CDR3 has 19 residues.

The chain is built from TRBV5-4 and TRBJ2-5; D possibly matches TRBD1 or TRBD2 (6 bases each). The sequence was obtained from a human donor with multiple sclerosis. Sample: CD8+ T cells from PBMCs. In nucleotides, the CDR3 is TGTGCCAGCAGCCTGATAGGCGTAACCGGGGGCGACTTTGGAGAGACCCAGTACTTC. Translation: CASSLIGVTGGDFGETQYF.